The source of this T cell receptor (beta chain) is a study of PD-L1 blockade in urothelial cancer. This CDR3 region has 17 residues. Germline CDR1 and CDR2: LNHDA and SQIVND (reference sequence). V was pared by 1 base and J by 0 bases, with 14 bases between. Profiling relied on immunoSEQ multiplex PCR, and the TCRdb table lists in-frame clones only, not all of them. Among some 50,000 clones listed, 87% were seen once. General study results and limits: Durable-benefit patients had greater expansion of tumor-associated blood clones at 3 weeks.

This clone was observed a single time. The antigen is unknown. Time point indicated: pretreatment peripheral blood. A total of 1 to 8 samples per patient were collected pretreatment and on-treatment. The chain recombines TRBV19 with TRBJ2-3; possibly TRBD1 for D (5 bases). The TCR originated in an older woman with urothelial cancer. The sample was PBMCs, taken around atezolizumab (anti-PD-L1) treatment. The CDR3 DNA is TGTGCCAGTAGTATAGTAGGGCAGGGCTGGAGCACAGATACGCAGTATTTT. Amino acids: CASSIVGQGWSTDTQYF.